Each of the 5 T cell receptor beta chains below was sequenced from the same sample in a study of control samples from healthy donors and cancer patients. Clones were sequenced by immunoSEQ multiplex PCR, and TCRdb holds only the in-frame ones, with some missing. This table has about 69,000 clones, roughly 84% appearing once. The specimen was PBMCs. The origin of the receptors is a woman aged 50 to 60 with lung cancer.

This clone was counted a few times. The chain couples TRBV7-2 to TRBJ2-7; TRBD1 or TRBD2 may be the D gene (7 bases each). CDR1 is SGHTA, CDR2 FQGNSA, per germline. The CDR3 contains 16 residues. The germline V and J ends were trimmed by 3 bases and 0 bases, with 15 bases remaining between them. The CDR3 protein is CASSLSRGGSSYEQYF. As DNA, the CDR3 is TGTGCCAGCAGCTTGTCCAGGGGGGGGAGCTCCTACGAGCAGTACTTC.

This clone was picked up a small number of times. The chain is built from TRBV5-5 and TRBJ1-2; TRBD1 agrees at 7 bases. The V and J ends lost 4 bases and 4 bases, in that order; junction bases with no gene match: 4. Germline loops: CDR1 SGHKS, CDR2 YYEKEE (reference sequence). This CDR3 has 13 residues. CDR3 amino acids: CASSEYRGYGYTF. For the CDR3, the DNA is TGTGCCAGCAGCGAATACAGGGGCTATGGCTACACCTTC. The whole variable domain, remainder taken from reference TRBV5-5 and TRBJ1-2, is DAGVTQSPTHLIKTRGQQVTLRCSPISGHKSVSWYQQVLGQGPQFIFQYYEKEERGRGNFPDRFSARQFPNYSSELNVNALLLGDSALYLCASSEYRGYGYTFGSGTRLTVV.

The sample holds one count of this clone. The chain couples TRBV30 to TRBJ1-1, with TRBD1 matching over 8 bases. This CDR3 has 13 residues. In germline, CDR1 is GTSNPN, CDR2 SVGIG (reference sequence). The V and J ends lost 0 bases and 10 bases, in that order; junction bases with no gene match: 7. Here the CDR3 reads CAWSVSEGQGAFF. The CDR3 region has the DNA TGTGCCTGGAGTGTATCGGAAGGACAGGGAGCTTTCTTT.

The chain has TRBV7-2 and TRBJ2-3; D is tentatively TRBD1 or TRBD2 (5 bases each). Germline-derived CDR1 and CDR2 are SGHTA and FQGNSA. Trimming pared 1 base from V and 0 bases from J, leaving 20 bases between. This CDR3 is built from 19 residues. This CDR3 reads CASSLVLGEPFISTDTQYF. The CDR3 nucleotides are TGTGCCAGCAGCTTAGTACTGGGGGAGCCGTTTATAAGCACAGATACGCAGTATTTT. The full variable domain, in which reference TRBV7-2 and TRBJ2-3 provide the parts outside the CDR3, is GAGVSQSPSNKVTEKGKDVELRCDPISGHTALYWYRQSLGQGLEFLIYFQGNSAPDKSGLPSDRFSAERTGGSVSTLTIQRTQQEDSAVYLCASSLVLGEPFISTDTQYFGPGTRLTVL.

The rearrangement joins TRBV10-2 to TRBJ1-5; no definite D call. Trimming removed 7 bases from V and 1 base from J, with 8 bases in between. The CDR3 runs 13 residues. The V gene's germline CDR1 is WSHSY and CDR2 SAAADI. This CDR3 reads CASTQQSNQPQHF. The CDR3 nucleotides read TGCGCCAGCACCCAACAAAGCAATCAGCCCCAGCATTTT.